The present entry profiles one T cell receptor beta chain with its context. This sample was included in a study of PD-L1 blockade in urothelial cancer. The V end was cut by 6 bases, the J end by 4 bases, with 18 bases between. CDR1 is MNHEY, CDR2 SVGAGI, per germline. The CDR3 extends over 15 amino acids. As to time point: pretreatment peripheral blood. Produced via immunoSEQ multiplex PCR; TCRdb's table is partial and in-frame only. The sample holds about 86,000 clones; over 65% are singletons and the top ten take around 15%. The material was PBMCs, obtained around atezolizumab (anti-PD-L1) treatment. The sequence derives from a man aged 60-69 years with urothelial cancer. The chain couples TRBV6-5 to TRBJ2-5, with D possibly TRBD1 on 6 matching bases. As DNA, the CDR3 is TGTGCCAGCAGACCTGAGGTTGAAGGGGGAGAGACCCAGTACTTC. Translation gives CASRPEVEGGETQYF.